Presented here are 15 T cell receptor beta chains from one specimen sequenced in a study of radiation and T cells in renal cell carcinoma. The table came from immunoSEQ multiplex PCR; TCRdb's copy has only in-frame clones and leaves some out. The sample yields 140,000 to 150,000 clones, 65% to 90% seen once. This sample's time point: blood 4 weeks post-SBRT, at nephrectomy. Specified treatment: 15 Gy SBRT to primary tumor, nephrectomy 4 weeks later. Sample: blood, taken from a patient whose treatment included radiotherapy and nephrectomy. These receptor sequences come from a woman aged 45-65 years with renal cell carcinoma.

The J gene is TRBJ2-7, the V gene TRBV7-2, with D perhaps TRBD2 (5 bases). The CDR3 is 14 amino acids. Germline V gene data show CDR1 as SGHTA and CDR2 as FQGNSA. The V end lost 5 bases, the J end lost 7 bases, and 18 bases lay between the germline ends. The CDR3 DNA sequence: TGTGCCAGCAGCCCGGGGTTGACCGGGTTTGAGCAGTACTTC. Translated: CASSPGLTGFEQYF.

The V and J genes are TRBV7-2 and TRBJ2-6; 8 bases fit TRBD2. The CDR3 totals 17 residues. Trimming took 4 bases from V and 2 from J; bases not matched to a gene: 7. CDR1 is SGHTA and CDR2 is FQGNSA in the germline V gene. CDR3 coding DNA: TGTGCCAGCAGCTCAGGACTAGCCGGAGCTGGGGCCAACGTCCTGACTTTC. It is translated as CASSSGLAGAGANVLTF.

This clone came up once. In nucleotides, the CDR3 is TGTGCCAGCAGCTTTGGACATAATAATTCACCCCTCCACTTT. Translating gives CASSFGHNNSPLHF. The rearrangement links TRBV5-4 to TRBJ1-6; tentative D call: TRBD1 (5 bases). The germline gives CDR1 SGHNT, CDR2 YYREEE (reference sequence). Trimming pared 2 bases from V and 5 bases from J, leaving 8 bases between. The CDR3 totals 14 residues.

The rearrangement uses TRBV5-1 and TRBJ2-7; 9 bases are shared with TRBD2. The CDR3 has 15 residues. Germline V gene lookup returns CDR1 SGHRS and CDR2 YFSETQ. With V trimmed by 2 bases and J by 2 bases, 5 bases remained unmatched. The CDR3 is CASSFSGSRTYEQYF. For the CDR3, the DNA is TGCGCCAGCAGCTTTAGCGGGAGCCGCACCTACGAGCAGTACTTC. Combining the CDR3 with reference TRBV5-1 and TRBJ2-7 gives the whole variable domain KAGVTQTPRYLIKTRGQQVTLSCSPISGHRSVSWYQQTPGQGLQFLFEYFSETQRNKGNFPGRFSGRQFSNSRSEMNVSTLELGDSALYLCASSFSGSRTYEQYFGPGTRLTVT.

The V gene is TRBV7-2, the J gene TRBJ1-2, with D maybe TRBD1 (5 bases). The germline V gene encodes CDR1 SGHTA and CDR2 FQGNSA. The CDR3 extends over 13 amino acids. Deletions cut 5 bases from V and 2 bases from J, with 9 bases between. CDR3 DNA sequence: TGTGCCAGCAGCATGGGACGGAACTATGGCTACACCTTC. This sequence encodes CASSMGRNYGYTF.

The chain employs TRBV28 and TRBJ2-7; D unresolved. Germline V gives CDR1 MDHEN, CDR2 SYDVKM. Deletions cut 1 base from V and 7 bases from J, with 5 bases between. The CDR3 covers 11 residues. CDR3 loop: CASSLSSEQYF. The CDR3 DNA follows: TGTGCCAGCAGTTTATCATCGGAGCAGTACTTC. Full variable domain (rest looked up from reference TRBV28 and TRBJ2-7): DVKVTQSSRYLVKRTGEKVFLECVQDMDHENMFWYRQDPGLGLRLIYFSYDVKMKEKGDIPEGYSVSREKKERFSLILESASTNQTSMYLCASSLSSEQYFGPGTRLTVT.

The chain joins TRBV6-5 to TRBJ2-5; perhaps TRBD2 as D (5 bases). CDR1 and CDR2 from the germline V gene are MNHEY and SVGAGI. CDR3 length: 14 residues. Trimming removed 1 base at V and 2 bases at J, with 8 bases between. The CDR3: CASSYYGIQETQYF. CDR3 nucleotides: TGTGCCAGCAGTTACTACGGGATTCAAGAGACCCAGTACTTC.

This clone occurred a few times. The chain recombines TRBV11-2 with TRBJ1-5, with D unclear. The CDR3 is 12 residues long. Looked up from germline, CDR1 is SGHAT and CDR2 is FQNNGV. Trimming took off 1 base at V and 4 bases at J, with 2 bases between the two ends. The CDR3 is CASSLANQPQHF. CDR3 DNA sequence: TGTGCCAGCAGCTTAGCGAATCAGCCCCAGCATTTT.

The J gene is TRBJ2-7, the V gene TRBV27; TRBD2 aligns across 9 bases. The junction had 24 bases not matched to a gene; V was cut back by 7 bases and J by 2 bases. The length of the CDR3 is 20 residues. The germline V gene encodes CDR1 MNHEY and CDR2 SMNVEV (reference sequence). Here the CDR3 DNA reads TGTGCCAGCACCTCTCGTTCGGCGGCTAGCGGGATTTCAGCCCCCTACGAGCAGTACTTC. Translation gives CASTSRSAASGISAPYEQYF.

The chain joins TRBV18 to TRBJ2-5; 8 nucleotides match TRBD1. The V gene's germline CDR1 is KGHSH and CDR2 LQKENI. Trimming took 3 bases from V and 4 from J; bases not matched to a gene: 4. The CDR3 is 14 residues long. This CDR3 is CASSPDRAGETQYF. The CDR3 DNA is TGTGCCAGCTCACCGGACAGGGCCGGAGAGACCCAGTACTTC.

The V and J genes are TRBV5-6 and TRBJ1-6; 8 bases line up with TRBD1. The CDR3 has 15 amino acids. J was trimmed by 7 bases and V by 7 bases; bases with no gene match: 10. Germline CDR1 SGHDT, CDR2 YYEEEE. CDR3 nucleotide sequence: TGTGCCAGCGAATACCTGGACAGGGTAAATTCACCCCTCCACTTT. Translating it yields CASEYLDRVNSPLHF.

CDR3 in DNA: TGCGCCAGCCGTTTCGGGCAGGGGGTTTGGGCGACTAATGAAAAACTGTTTTTT. It specifies CASRFGQGVWATNEKLFF. The chain combines TRBV5-1 with TRBJ1-4, with 7 bases identical to TRBD1. The CDR3 loop spans 18 amino acids. Trimming removed 7 bases from V and 2 bases from J; junction bases left unmatched: 17. Germline-derived CDR1 and CDR2 are SGHRS and YFSETQ.

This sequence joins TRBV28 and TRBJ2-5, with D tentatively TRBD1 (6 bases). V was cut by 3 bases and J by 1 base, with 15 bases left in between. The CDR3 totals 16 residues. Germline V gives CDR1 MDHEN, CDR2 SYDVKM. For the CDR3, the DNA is TGTGCCAGCAGTTTGGACCCCAGGGACACCCAAGAGACCCAGTACTTC. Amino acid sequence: CASSLDPRDTQETQYF.

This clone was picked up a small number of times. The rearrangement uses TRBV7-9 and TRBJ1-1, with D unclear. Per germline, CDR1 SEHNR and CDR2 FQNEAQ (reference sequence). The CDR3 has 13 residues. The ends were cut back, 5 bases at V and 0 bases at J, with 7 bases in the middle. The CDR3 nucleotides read TGTGCCAGCAGCCCGAGCCTGAACACTGAAGCTTTCTTT. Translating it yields CASSPSLNTEAFF.

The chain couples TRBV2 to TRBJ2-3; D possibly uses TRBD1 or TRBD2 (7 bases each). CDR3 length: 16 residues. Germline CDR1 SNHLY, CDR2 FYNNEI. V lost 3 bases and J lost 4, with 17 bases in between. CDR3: CASSEMLSGGADTQYF. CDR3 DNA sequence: TGTGCCAGCAGTGAGATGTTGTCAGGGGGGGCAGATACGCAGTATTTT.